A selection of T cell receptor beta chains follows, all from one sample in a study of cytomegalovirus exposure and HLA in healthy donors. Clones were read by immunoSEQ multiplex PCR, and TCRdb kept only the in-frame ones, dropping some. In the table there are roughly 140,000 clones, around 80% of which are singletons. The sequenced sample consisted of PBMCs. The receptors were gathered from a man aged 40-49 years in good health and CMV-seropositive. The CDR3 runs from the conserved cysteine through the conserved F or W. A D gene is named only where the DNA matches it firmly. Size is omitted from some rows. Given values are once, few, many or a class for expanded clones.

clone size,V gene,J gene,D gene,CDR3 protein,CDR3 DNA
.,TRBV27,TRBJ2-3,TRBD1,CASSSTGWNTQYF,TGTGCCAGCAGTTCGACAGGGTGGAATACGCAGTATTTT
once,TRBV19,TRBJ1-5,TRBD1,CASSSAGTGTNQPQHF,TGTGCCAGTAGTTCCGCCGGGACAGGGACTAATCAGCCCCAGCATTTT
.,TRBV30,TRBJ2-3,TRBD1,CAHTWTGGIEGATDTQYF,TGTGCCCATACGTGGACAGGGGGCATAGAAGGGGCCACAGATACGCAGTATTTT
.,TRBV19,TRBJ1-1,.,CASNPTEGLSMNTEAFF,TGTGCCAGTAATCCCACGGAGGGACTTAGCATGAACACTGAAGCTTTCTTT
.,TRBV27,TRBJ2-1,.,CASSSLGRGVSYNEQFF,TGTGCCAGCAGTTCCCTAGGTCGGGGTGTTTCCTACAATGAGCAGTTCTTC
.,TRBV5-1,TRBJ2-7,TRBD2,CASSPGTSVDEQYF,TGCGCCAGCAGCCCAGGGACTAGCGTCGACGAGCAGTACTTC
.,TRBV7-8,TRBJ2-1,TRBD2,CASSLEYGLAGVYNEQFF,TGTGCCAGCAGCTTAGAGTACGGACTAGCGGGAGTGTACAATGAGCAGTTCTTC
.,TRBV18,TRBJ2-1,.,CASSPPGSSYNEQFF,TGTGCCAGCTCACCTCCCGGGAGCTCCTACAATGAGCAGTTCTTC
.,TRBV18,TRBJ1-1,TRBD1,CASSPTVTGGTEAFF,TGTGCCAGCTCACCAACGGTAACAGGGGGCACTGAAGCTTTCTTT
.,TRBV27,TRBJ2-1,.,CASSRPRGGEQFF,TGTGCCAGCAGTCGCCCCAGGGGTGGTGAGCAGTTCTTC
.,TRBV19,TRBJ2-3,TRBD2,CASSISSLSTSARTDTQYF,TGTGCCAGTAGTATTTCATCTCTCTCGACTAGCGCGCGCACAGATACGCAGTATTTT
.,TRBV9,TRBJ1-3,TRBD1,CASSFRTGGTGNTIYF,TGTGCCAGCAGCTTCCGGACAGGGGGGACTGGAAACACCATATATTTT
.,TRBV7-9,TRBJ2-4,TRBD2,CASRPPGGADVGVQYF,TGTGCCAGCAGGCCACCCGGGGGGGCCGATGTTGGTGTTCAGTACTTC
once,TRBV11-2,TRBJ2-7,.,CASSATVARNYEQYF,TGTGCCAGCAGCGCGACCGTAGCTAGAAACTACGAGCAGTACTTC
.,TRBV6-1,TRBJ1-6,.,CASSEQGYNSPLHF,TGTGCCAGCAGTGAACAGGGGTATAATTCACCCCTCCACTTT
.,TRBV9,TRBJ2-2,.,CASSRGTLPWELFF,TGTGCCAGCAGCCGAGGGACTCTACCTTGGGAGCTGTTTTTT
once,TRBV7-6,TRBJ1-4,TRBD1,CASSFGQGAYEKLFF,TGTGCCAGCAGCTTCGGACAGGGGGCCTATGAAAAACTGTTTTTT
.,TRBV18,TRBJ1-5,TRBD1,CASSGQGGQPQHF,TGTGCCAGCTCAGGACAGGGGGGACAGCCCCAGCATTTT
.,TRBV5-8,TRBJ1-1,TRBD1,CASWDRLLGGTEAFF,TGTGCCAGTTGGGACAGGCTCTTAGGTGGCACTGAAGCTTTCTTT
.,TRBV6-1,TRBJ2-6,TRBD1,CASSETGGAGANVLTF,TGTGCCAGCAGTGAGACAGGGGGGGCTGGGGCCAACGTCCTGACTTTC
.,TRBV30,TRBJ2-7,.,CAWSVGISYEQYF,TGTGCCTGGAGTGTGGGCATCTCCTACGAGCAGTACTTC
.,TRBV4-1,TRBJ2-5,TRBD1,CASSQMGQGIGETQYF,TGCGCCAGCAGCCAGATGGGACAGGGGATCGGGGAGACCCAGTACTTC
.,TRBV2,TRBJ1-2,TRBD1,CASRHRTGGSNYGYTF,TGTGCCAGCAGACATAGGACAGGGGGCTCTAACTATGGCTACACCTTC
.,TRBV10-1,TRBJ2-5,TRBD1,CASSESGTAQRETQYF,TGCGCCAGCAGCGAATCCGGGACAGCACAAAGGGAGACCCAGTACTTC
.,TRBV2,TRBJ2-7,.,CASSGDSMLPSYEQYF,TGTGCCAGCAGTGGCGACTCAATGCTTCCCTCCTACGAGCAGTACTTC
.,TRBV7-2,TRBJ2-7,.,CASSLSYEQYF,TGTGCCAGCAGCCTATCCTACGAGCAGTACTTC
.,TRBV6-6,TRBJ1-5,.,CASSSVGQRSNQPQHF,TGTGCCAGCAGTTCCGTGGGACAACGGAGCAATCAGCCCCAGCATTTT
.,TRBV4-3,TRBJ1-1,.,CASSPHLDRNTEAFF,TGCGCCAGCAGCCCACACCTTGACAGGAACACTGAAGCTTTCTTT
.,TRBV6-5,TRBJ2-7,TRBD1,CASSQGQGALQYF,TGTGCCAGCAGTCAGGGACAGGGGGCTTTGCAGTACTTC
.,TRBV7-9,TRBJ1-1,.,CASSPSGGATEAFF,TGTGCCAGCAGTCCCTCAGGAGGGGCCACTGAAGCTTTCTTT
few,TRBV30,TRBJ2-3,TRBD2,CAWSGLAHTDTQYF,TGTGCCTGGAGTGGACTAGCCCACACAGATACGCAGTATTTT
.,TRBV5-1,TRBJ1-1,TRBD1,CASSLDRGRNTEAFF,TGCGCCAGCAGCTTGGATAGGGGGCGGAACACTGAAGCTTTCTTT
.,TRBV19,TRBJ2-3,.,CASSFADTQYF,TGTGCCAGTAGTTTCGCAGATACGCAGTATTTT
.,TRBV5-1,TRBJ2-1,TRBD2,CASSFWAGGRNNEQFF,TGCGCCAGCAGCTTCTGGGCGGGAGGCCGAAACAATGAGCAGTTCTTC
.,TRBV19,TRBJ2-5,TRBD1,CASSTTGGRETQYF,TGTGCCAGTAGTACGACAGGGGGGAGAGAGACCCAGTACTTC
.,TRBV5-4,TRBJ1-2,TRBD1,CASTFSGQTIYGYTF,TGTGCCAGCACCTTCTCGGGACAGACCATTTATGGCTACACCTTC
.,TRBV19,TRBJ1-5,TRBD1,CASRAMGQWNQPQHF,TGTGCCAGTAGGGCCATGGGACAGTGGAATCAGCCCCAGCATTTT
once,TRBV10-3,TRBJ2-3,TRBD2,CAIRQPGLAQTDTQYF,TGTGCCATCAGGCAACCCGGACTAGCGCAAACAGATACGCAGTATTTT
.,TRBV18,TRBJ1-4,.,CASSPLDNNEKLFF,TGTGCCAGCTCACCACTGGACAATAATGAAAAACTGTTTTTT
once,TRBV5-6,TRBJ1-6,.,CASSLAAGAYNSPLHF,TGTGCCAGCAGCTTGGCGGCCGGGGCCTATAATTCACCCCTCCACTTT
.,TRBV7-9,TRBJ2-5,.,CASSLESVTQYF,TGTGCCAGCAGCTTAGAGTCGGTTACCCAGTACTTC
.,TRBV4-3,TRBJ2-3,TRBD2,CASSQDRGFGAGGVDTQYF,TGCGCCAGCAGCCAAGATCGAGGGTTTGGAGCGGGGGGGGTGGATACGCAGTATTTT
.,TRBV19,TRBJ1-2,.,CASSIGSSTDGYTF,TGTGCCAGTAGTATAGGATCTTCAACTGATGGCTACACCTTC
.,TRBV5-1,TRBJ1-2,.,CASSLVEGFGYTF,TGCGCCAGCAGCTTAGTCGAGGGTTTTGGCTACACCTTC
.,TRBV14,TRBJ1-1,.,CASSLTVNTEAFF,TGTGCCAGCAGTCTAACCGTGAACACTGAAGCTTTCTTT